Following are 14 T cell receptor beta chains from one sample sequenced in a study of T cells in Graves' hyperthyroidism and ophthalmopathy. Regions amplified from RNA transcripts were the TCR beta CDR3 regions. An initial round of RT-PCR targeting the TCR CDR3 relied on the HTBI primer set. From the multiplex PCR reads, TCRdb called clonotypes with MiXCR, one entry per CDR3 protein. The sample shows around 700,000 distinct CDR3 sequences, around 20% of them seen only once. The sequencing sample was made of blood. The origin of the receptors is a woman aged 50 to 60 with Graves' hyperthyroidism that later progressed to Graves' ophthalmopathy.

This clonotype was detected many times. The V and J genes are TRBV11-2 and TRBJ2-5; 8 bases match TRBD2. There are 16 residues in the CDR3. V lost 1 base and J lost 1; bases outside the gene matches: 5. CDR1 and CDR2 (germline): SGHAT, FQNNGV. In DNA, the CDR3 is TGTGCCAGCAGCTTAGTAGGCGGGGGGTCCCAAGAGACCCAGTACTTC. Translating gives CASSLVGGGSQETQYF.

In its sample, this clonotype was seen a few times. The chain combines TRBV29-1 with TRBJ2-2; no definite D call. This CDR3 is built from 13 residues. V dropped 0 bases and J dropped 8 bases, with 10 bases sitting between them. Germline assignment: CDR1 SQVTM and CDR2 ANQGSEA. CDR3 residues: CSVEDFGFGELFF. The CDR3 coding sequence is TGCAGCGTTGAAGATTTTGGTTTTGGGGAGCTGTTTTTT.

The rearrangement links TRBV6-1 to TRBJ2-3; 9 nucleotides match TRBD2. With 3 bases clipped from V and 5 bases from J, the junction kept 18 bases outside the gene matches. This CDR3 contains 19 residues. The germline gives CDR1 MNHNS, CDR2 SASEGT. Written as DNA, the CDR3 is TGTGCCAGCAGTGATCTCCCCCCCCCTGTAGCGGGGGAGGAAGATACGCAGTATTTT. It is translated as CASSDLPPPVAGEEDTQYF.

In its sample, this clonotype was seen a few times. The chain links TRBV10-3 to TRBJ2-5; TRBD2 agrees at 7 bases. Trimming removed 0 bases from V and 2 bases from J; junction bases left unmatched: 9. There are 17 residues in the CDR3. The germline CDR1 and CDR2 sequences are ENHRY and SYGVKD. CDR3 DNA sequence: TGTGCCATCAGTGAGTCCTCGGAGCGGGGCTGGCAAGAGACCCAGTACTTC. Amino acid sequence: CAISESSERGWQETQYF.

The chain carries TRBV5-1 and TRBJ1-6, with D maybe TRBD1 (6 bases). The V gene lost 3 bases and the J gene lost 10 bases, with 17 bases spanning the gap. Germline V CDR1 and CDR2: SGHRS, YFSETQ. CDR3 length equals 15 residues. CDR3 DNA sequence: TGCGCCAGCAGCTGGGTGGAGGGGGAGGGATCACCCCTCCACTTT. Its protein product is CASSWVEGEGSPLHF.

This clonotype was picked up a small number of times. CDR3 region: CASSPHGQSNYGYTF. CDR3 DNA: TGTGCCAGCAGCCCTCACGGACAGTCTAACTATGGCTACACCTTC. This chain joins TRBV6-1 and TRBJ1-2, with a tentative D call TRBD1 (6 bases). The ends were cut back, 6 bases at V and 0 bases at J, with 14 bases in the middle. The germline V gene has CDR1 MNHNS and CDR2 SASEGT. The CDR3 has 15 residues.

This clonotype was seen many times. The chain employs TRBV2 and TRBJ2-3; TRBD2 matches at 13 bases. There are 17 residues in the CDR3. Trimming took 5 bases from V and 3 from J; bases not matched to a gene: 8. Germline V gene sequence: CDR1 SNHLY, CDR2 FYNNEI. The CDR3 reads CASSKTSGGARTDTQYF. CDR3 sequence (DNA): TGTGCCAGCAGTAAAACTAGCGGGGGGGCCCGGACAGATACGCAGTATTTT.

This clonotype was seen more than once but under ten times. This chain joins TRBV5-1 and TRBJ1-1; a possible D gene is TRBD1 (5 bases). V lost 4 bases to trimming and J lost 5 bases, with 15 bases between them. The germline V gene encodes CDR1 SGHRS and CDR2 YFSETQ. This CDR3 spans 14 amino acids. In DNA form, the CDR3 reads TGCGCCAGCAGCGCTCGCTTGGACAAAACTGAAGCTTTCTTT. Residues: CASSARLDKTEAFF.

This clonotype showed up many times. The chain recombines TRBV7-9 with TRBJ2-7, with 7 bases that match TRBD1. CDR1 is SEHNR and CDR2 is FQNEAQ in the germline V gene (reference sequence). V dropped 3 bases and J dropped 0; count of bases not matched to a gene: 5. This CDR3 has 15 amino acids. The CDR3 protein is CASSLPGQSSYEQYF. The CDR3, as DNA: TGTGCCAGCAGCTTGCCGGGACAGAGCTCCTACGAGCAGTACTTC.

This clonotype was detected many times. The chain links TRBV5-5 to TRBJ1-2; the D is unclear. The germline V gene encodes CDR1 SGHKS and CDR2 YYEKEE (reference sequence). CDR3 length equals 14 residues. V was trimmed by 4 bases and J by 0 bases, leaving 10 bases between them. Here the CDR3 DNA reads TGTGCCAGCAGCGTCGGGCAGGCTAACTATGGCTACACCTTC. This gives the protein CASSVGQANYGYTF.

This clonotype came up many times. In nucleotides, the CDR3 is TGTGCCAGCAGCTTAGATGGGACAGGGTTGACCTACGAGCAGTACTTC. Translated, it gives CASSLDGTGLTYEQYF. The chain links TRBV7-8 to TRBJ2-7, with TRBD1 matching 9 bases. Trimming at V came to 1 base and at J to 2 bases, leaving 6 bases not matched to a gene. Germline CDR1 reads SGHVS; CDR2 reads FQNEAQ. This CDR3 contains 16 residues.

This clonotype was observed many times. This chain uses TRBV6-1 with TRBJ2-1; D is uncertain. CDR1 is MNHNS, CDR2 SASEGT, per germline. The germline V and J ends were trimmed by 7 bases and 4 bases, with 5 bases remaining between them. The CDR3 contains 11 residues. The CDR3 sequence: CASTDYNEQFF. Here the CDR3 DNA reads TGTGCCAGCACAGATTACAATGAGCAGTTCTTC.

CDR3 amino acids: CASSPTHRDYSGNTIYF. CDR3 DNA: TGTGCCAGCAGCCCTACTCACAGGGACTACTCTGGAAACACCATATATTTT. The chain carries TRBV12-3 or TRBV12-4 and TRBJ1-3; D perhaps matches TRBD1 (6 bases). The CDR3 sequence is 17 residues long. The ends were cut back, 6 bases at V and 0 bases at J, with 18 bases in the middle.

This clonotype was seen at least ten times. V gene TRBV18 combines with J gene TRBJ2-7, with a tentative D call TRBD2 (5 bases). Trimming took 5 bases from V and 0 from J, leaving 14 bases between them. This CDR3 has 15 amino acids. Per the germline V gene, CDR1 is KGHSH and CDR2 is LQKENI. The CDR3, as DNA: TGTGCCAGCTCAAATGGTCGGCGGGCCTCCTACGAGCAGTACTTC. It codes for CASSNGRRASYEQYF.